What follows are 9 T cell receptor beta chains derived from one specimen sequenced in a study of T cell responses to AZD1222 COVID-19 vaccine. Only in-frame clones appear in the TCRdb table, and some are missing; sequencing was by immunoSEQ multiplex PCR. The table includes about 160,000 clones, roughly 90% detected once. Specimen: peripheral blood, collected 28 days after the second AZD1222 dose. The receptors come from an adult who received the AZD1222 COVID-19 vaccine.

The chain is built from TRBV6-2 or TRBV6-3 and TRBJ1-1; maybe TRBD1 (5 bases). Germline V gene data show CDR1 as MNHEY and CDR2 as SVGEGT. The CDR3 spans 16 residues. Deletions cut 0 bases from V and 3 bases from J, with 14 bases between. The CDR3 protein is CASSYSKGRADTEAFF. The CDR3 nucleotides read TGTGCCAGCAGTTACTCGAAGGGACGGGCGGACACTGAAGCTTTCTTT.

In nucleotides, the CDR3 is TGTGCCAGCAGCTACCCCCGGGTTCCAGATGGAAACACCATATATTTT. This gives the protein CASSYPRVPDGNTIYF. The chain is built from TRBV11-2 and TRBJ1-3; D is unclear. The CDR3 totals 16 residues. The germline gives CDR1 SGHAT, CDR2 FQNNGV. The V gene lost 4 bases and the J gene lost 3 bases, with 16 bases spanning the gap.

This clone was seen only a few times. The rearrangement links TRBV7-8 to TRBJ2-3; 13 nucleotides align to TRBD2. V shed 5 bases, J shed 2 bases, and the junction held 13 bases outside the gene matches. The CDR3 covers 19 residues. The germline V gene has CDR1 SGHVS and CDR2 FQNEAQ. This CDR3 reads CASSENSVGTSGVTDTQYF. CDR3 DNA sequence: TGTGCCAGCAGCGAAAATTCGGTCGGGACTAGCGGGGTCACAGATACGCAGTATTTT.

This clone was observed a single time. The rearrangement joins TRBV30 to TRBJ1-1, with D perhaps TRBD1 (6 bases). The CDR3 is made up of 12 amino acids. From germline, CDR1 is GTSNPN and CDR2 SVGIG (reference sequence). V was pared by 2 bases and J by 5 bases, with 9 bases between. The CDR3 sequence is CAWSTTGTEAFF. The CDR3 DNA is TGTGCCTGGAGTACTACAGGGACTGAAGCTTTCTTT.

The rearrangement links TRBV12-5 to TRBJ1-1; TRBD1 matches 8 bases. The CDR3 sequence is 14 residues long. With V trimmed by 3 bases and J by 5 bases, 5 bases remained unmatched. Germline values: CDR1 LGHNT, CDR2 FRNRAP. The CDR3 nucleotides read TGTGCTAGTGGTTTTCACAGGGGGAGGACTGAAGCTTTCTTT. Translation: CASGFHRGRTEAFF.

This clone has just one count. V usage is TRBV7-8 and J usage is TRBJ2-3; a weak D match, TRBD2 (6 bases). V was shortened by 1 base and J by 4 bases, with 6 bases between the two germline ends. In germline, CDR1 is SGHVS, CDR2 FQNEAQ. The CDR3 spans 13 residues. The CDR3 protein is CASSLGGADTQYF. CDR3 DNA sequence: TGTGCCAGCAGCTTAGGGGGGGCAGATACGCAGTATTTT.

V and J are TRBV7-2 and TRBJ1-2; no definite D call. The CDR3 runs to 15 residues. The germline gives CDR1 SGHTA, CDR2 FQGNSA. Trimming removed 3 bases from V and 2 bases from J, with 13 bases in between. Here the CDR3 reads CASSFPGIANYGYTF. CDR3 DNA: TGTGCCAGCAGCTTTCCCGGGATTGCGAACTATGGCTACACCTTC.

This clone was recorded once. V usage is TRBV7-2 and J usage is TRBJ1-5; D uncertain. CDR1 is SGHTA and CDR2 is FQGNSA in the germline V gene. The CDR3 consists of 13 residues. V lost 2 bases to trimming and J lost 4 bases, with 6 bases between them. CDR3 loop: CASSLKGNQPQHF. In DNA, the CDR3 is TGTGCCAGCAGCTTAAAAGGGAATCAGCCCCAGCATTTT.

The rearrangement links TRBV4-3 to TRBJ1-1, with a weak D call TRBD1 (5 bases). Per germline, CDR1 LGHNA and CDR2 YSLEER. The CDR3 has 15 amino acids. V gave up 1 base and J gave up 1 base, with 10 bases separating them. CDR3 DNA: TGCGCCAGCAGCCAAGCTCTGGGGGGGAACACTGAAGCTTTCTTT. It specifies CASSQALGGNTEAFF.